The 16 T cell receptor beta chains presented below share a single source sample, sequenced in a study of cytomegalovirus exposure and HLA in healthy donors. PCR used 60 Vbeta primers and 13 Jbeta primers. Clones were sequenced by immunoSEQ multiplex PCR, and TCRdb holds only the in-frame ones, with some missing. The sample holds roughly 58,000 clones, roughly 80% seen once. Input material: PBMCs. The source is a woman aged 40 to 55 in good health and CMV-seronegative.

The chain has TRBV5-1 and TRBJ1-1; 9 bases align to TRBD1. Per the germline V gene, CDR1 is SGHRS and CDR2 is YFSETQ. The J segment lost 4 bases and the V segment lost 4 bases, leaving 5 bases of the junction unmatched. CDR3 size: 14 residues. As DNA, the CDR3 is TGCGCCAGCAGCCCGGGACAGGGAGGCACTGAAGCTTTCTTT. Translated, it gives CASSPGQGGTEAFF.

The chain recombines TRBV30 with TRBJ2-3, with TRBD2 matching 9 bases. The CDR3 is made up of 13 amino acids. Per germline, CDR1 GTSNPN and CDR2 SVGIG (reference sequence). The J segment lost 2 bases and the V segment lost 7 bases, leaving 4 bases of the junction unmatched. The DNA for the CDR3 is TGTGCCTCGGGACTAGCTCTCACAGATACGCAGTATTTT. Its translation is CASGLALTDTQYF.

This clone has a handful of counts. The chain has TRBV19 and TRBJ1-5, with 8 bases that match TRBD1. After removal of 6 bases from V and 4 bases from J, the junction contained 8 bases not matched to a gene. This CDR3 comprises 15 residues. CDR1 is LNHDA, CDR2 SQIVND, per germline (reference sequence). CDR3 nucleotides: TGTGCCAGTAGAGCGACAGGGGCCTGGAATCAGCCCCAGCATTTT. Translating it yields CASRATGAWNQPQHF.

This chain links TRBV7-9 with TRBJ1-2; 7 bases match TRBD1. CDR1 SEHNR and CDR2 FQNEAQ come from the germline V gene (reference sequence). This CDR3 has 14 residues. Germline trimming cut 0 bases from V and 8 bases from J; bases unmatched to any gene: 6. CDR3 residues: CASSLAEGAKGYTF. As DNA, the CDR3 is TGTGCCAGCAGCTTAGCTGAGGGGGCAAAAGGCTACACCTTC. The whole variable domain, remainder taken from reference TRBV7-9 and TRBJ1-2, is DTGVSQNPRHKITKRGQNVTFRCDPISEHNRLYWYRQTLGQGPEFLTYFQNEAQLEKSRLLSDRFSAERPKGSFSTLEIQRTEQGDSAMYLCASSLAEGAKGYTFGSGTRLTVV.

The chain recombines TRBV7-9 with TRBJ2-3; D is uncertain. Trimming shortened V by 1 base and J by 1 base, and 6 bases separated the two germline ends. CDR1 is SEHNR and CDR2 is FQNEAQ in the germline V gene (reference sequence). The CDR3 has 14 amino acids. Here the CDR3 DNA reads TGTGCCAGCAGCTTAGTAAGCGGCACAGATACGCAGTATTTT. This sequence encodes CASSLVSGTDTQYF.

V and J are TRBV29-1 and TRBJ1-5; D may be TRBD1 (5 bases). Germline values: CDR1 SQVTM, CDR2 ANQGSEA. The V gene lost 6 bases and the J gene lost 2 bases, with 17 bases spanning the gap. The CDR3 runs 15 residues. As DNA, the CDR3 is TGCAGCGTAGTGGTCGCAGGGTCTGGCAATCAGCCCCAGCATTTT. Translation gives CSVVVAGSGNQPQHF.

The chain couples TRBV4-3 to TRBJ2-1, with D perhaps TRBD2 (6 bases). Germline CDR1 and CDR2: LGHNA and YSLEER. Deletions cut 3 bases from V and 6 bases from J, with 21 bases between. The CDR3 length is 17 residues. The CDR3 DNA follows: TGCGCCAGCAGCCACGGAACCAAGGGACTGGAACTCAATGAGCAGTTCTTC. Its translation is CASSHGTKGLELNEQFF.

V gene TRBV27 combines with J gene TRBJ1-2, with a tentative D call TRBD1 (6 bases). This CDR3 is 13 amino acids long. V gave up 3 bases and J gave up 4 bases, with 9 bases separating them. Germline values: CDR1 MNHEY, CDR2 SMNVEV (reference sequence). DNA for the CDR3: TGTGCCAGCAGTTTTGGGGGCGGCTATGGCTACACCTTC. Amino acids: CASSFGGGYGYTF.

This chain's CDR3 is CASSKALQGRNEKLFF. CDR3 DNA sequence: TGTGCCAGCAGCAAAGCCCTGCAGGGTAGGAATGAAAAACTGTTTTTT. The rearrangement joins TRBV21-1 to TRBJ1-4; the D segment call TRBD1 is taken from the table without a DNA check. TRBV21-1 represents a pseudogene. This CDR3 comprises 16 residues.

Here the CDR3 reads CAIIQGRDTEAFF. CDR3 DNA: TGTGCCATCATACAGGGCCGGGACACTGAAGCTTTCTTT. This sequence joins TRBV28 and TRBJ1-1; D possibly corresponds to TRBD1 (6 bases). Per germline, CDR1 MDHEN and CDR2 SYDVKM. The CDR3 has 13 residues. Trimming removed 10 bases from V and 3 bases from J, with 15 bases in between.

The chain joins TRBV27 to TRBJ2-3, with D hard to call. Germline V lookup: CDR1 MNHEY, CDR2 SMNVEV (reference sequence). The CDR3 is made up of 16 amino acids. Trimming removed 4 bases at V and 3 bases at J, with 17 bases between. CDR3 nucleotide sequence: TGTGCCAGCAGTTGGTACCTGCCCAATAGTACAGATACGCAGTATTTT. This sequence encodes CASSWYLPNSTDTQYF.

CDR3: CASSLGLAGYNEQFF. DNA for the CDR3: TGTGCCAGCAGTCTCGGACTAGCGGGGTACAATGAGCAGTTCTTC. V usage is TRBV6-6 and J usage is TRBJ2-1, with 12 bases aligning to TRBD2. After removal of 5 bases from V and 4 bases from J, the junction contained 3 bases not matched to a gene. The CDR3 is 15 amino acids. Germline CDR1 MNHNY, CDR2 SVGAGI (reference sequence).

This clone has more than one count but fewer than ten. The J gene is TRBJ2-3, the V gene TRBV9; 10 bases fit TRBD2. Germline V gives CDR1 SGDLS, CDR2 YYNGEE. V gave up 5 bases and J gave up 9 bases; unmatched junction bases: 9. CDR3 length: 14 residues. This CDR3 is CASRGTSAAGTQYF. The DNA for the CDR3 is TGTGCCAGCAGGGGGACTAGCGCGGCGGGCACGCAGTATTTT. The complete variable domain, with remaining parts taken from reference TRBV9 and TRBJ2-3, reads DSGVTQTPKHLITATGQRVTLRCSPRSGDLSVYWYQQSLDQGLQFLIQYYNGEERAKGNILERFSAQQFPDLHSELNLSSLELGDSALYFCASRGTSAAGTQYFGPGTRLTVL.

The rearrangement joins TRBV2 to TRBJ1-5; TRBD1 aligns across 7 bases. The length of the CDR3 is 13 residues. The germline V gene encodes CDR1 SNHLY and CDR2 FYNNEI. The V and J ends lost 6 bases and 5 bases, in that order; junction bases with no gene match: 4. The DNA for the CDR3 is TGTGCCAGCAGAGGACAGGCCGATCAGCCCCAGCATTTT. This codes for CASRGQADQPQHF.

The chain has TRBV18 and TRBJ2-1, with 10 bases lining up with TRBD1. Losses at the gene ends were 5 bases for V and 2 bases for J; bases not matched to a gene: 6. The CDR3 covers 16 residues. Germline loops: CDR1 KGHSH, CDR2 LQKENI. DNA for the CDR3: TGTGCCAGCTCAGGTACCGGGACAGGGGCCTACAATGAGCAGTTCTTC. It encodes CASSGTGTGAYNEQFF. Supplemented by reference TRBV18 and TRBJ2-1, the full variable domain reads NAGVMQNPRHLVRRRGQEARLRCSPMKGHSHVYWYRQLPEEGLKFMVYLQKENIIDESGMPKERFSAEFPKEGPSILRIQQVVRGDSAAYFCASSGTGTGAYNEQFFGPGTRLTVL.

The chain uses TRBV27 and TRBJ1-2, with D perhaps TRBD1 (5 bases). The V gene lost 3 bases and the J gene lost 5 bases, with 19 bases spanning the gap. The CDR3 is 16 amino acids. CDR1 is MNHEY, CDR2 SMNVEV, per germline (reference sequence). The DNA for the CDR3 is TGTGCCAGCAGTTTTGGGACCGAAGCGGGGTGGTATGGCTACACCTTC. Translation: CASSFGTEAGWYGYTF.